What follows is one TCR beta chain and its context. The record originates from a study of technical replicates of blood from four donors. Generated by immunoSEQ multiplex PCR, the TCRdb table keeps only in-frame clones and is missing some. This repertoire shows tens of thousands of clones, under 95% found once; its top ten account for about 0.27%. Trimming stripped 4 bases from V and 0 bases from J, with 10 bases between. Germline V lookup: CDR1 MNHNS, CDR2 SASEGT. The CDR3 runs to 14 residues. This receptor was obtained from a human donor in good health. The V and J genes are TRBV6-1 and TRBJ2-7; tentatively, D is TRBD2 (6 bases). Sequenced material: T cells isolated from PBMCs. In nucleotides, the CDR3 is TGTGCCAGCAGTGCCGGGACTTACTCCTACGAGCAGTACTTC. It encodes CASSAGTYSYEQYF.